The source of this T cell receptor beta chain is a study of T-cell reconstitution after alpha-beta-depleted transplantation in children. Study-wide findings and caveats: Diversity and T-cell counts at one year after transplant derived mostly from new T cells. It was surviving recipient T cells and thymic progenitors that gave some patients high TCRbeta diversity at day 60.

This clonotype was seen a handful of times. Its specificity is unknown. A library of TCRbeta sequences, prepared with unique molecular identifiers, was generated. TCRdb ran MiXCR on the PCR reads and lists one entry per CDR3 protein. This table has roughly 340,000 distinct CDR3 sequences, 16% appearing once. The length of the CDR3 is 13 residues. V lost 6 bases and J 0 bases, leaving 12 bases between the germline ends. In germline, CDR1 is DFQATT, CDR2 SNEGSKA (reference sequence). This specimen was PBMCs, mostly from graft donor cells, taken 360 days after TCRalphabeta/CD19-depleted stem cell transplant. The clonotype was recovered from a male patient under 10 years old who had a stem cell transplant for acute lymphoblastic leukemia, so the T cells may come from the graft donor. The chain uses TRBV20-1 and TRBJ2-7; perhaps D is TRBD1 or TRBD2 (5 bases each). The CDR3 reads CSATPGRSYEQYF. Here the CDR3 DNA reads TGCAGTGCGACTCCGGGACGCTCCTACGAGCAGTACTTC.